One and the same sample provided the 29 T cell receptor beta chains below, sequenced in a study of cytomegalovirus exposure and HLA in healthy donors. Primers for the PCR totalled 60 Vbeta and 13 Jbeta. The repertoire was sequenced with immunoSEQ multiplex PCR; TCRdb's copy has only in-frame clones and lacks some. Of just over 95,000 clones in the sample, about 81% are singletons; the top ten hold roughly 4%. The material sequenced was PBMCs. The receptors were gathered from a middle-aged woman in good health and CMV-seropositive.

The CDR3 spells CASSQDNRGYTF. DNA of the CDR3: TGTGCCAGCAGCCAAGATAACAGGGGCTACACCTTC. The J gene is TRBJ1-2, the V gene TRBV4-2; TRBD1 is a possible D gene (5 bases). The CDR3 extends over 12 amino acids. Germline CDR1 reads LGHNA; CDR2 reads YNFKEQ. The V end was cut by 0 bases, the J end by 8 bases, with 7 bases between.

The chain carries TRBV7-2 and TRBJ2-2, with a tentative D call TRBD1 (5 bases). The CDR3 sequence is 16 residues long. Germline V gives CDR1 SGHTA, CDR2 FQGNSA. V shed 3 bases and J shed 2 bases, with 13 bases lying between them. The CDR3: CASSFAQAKNTGELFF. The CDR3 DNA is TGTGCCAGCAGCTTCGCACAGGCTAAAAACACCGGGGAGCTGTTTTTT.

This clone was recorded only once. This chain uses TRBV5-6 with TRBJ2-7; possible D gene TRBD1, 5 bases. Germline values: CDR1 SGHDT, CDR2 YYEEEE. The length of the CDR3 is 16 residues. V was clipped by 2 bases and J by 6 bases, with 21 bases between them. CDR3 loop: CASSFVARARGGEQYF. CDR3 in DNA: TGTGCCAGCAGCTTCGTGGCCAGGGCAAGGGGTGGCGAGCAGTACTTC.

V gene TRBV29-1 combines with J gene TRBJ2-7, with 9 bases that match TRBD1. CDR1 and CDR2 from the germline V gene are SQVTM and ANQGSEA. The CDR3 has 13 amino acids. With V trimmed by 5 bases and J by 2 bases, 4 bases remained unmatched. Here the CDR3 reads CSVLTGGTYEQYF. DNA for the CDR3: TGCAGCGTTTTGACAGGGGGAACCTACGAGCAGTACTTC.

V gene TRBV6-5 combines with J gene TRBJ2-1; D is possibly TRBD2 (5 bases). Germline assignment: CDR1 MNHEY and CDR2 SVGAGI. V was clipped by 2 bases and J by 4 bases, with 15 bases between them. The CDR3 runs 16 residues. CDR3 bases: TGTGCCAGCAGTTACGCGAGCGGTAGTACATACAATGAGCAGTTCTTC. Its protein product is CASSYASGSTYNEQFF.

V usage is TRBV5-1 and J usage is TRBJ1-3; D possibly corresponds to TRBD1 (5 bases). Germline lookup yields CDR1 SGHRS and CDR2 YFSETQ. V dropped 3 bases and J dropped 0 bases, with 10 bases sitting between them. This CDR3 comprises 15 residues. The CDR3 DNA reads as TGCGCCAGCAGCTCGGCGGGGGACTCTGGAAACACCATATATTTT. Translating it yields CASSSAGDSGNTIYF.

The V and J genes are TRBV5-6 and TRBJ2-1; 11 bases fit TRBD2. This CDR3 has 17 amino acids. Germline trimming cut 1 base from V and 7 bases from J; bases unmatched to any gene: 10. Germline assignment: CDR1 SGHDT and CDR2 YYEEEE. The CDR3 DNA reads TGTGCCAGCAGCTTGACGGGACTAGCGGAAAGGGGGAATGAGCAGTTCTTC. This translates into CASSLTGLAERGNEQFF.

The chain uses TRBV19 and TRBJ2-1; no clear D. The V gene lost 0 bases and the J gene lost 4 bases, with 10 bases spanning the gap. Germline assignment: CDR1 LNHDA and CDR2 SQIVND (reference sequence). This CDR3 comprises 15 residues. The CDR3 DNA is TGTGCCAGTAGTATAGATCTGAGTGGTTACAATGAGCAGTTCTTC. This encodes CASSIDLSGYNEQFF.

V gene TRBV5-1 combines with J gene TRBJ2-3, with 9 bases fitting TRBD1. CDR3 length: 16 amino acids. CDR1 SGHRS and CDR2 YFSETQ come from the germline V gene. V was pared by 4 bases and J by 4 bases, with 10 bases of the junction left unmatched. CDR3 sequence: CASSEVGTGSPDTQYF. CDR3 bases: TGCGCCAGCAGCGAGGTCGGGACAGGGAGTCCAGATACGCAGTATTTT.

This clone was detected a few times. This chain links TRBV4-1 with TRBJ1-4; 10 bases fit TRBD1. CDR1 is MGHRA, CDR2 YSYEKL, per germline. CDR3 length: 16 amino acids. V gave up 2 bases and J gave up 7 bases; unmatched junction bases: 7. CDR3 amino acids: CASSQLPGQGTEKLFF. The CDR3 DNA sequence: TGCGCCAGCAGCCAACTCCCGGGACAGGGGACTGAAAAACTGTTTTTT.

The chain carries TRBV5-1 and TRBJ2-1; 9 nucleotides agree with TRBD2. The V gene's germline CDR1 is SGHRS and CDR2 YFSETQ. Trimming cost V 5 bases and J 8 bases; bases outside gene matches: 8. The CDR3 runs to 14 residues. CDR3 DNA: TGCGCCAGCAGGCCTACTAGCGGGTTGGATGAGCAGTTCTTC. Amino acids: CASRPTSGLDEQFF.

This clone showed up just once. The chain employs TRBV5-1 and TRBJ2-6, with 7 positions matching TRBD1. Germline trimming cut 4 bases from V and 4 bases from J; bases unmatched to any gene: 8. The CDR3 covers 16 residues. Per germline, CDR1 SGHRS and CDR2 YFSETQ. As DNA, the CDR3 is TGCGCCAGCAGCCTAACAGGGGCGGGCGGGGCCAACGTCCTGACTTTC. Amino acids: CASSLTGAGGANVLTF.

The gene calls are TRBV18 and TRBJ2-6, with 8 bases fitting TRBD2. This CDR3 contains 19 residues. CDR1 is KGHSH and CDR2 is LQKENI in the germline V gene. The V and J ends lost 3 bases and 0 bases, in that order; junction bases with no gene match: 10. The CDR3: CASSPPILAVVSGANVLTF. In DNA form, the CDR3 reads TGTGCCAGCTCACCCCCTATACTAGCGGTGGTCTCTGGGGCCAACGTCCTGACTTTC.

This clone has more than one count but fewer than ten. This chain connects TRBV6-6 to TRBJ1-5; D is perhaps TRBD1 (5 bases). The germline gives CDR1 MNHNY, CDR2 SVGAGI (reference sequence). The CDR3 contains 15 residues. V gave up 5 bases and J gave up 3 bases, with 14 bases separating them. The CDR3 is CASSARAGTNQPQHF. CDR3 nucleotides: TGTGCCAGCAGTGCTAGGGCGGGGACCAATCAGCCCCAGCATTTT.

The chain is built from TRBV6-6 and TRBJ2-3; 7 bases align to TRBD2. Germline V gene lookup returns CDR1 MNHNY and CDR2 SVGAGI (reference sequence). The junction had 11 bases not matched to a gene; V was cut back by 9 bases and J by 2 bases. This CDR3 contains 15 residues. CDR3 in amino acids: CASAIAGASTDTQYF. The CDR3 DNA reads TGTGCCAGTGCAATAGCGGGCGCGTCCACAGATACGCAGTATTTT.

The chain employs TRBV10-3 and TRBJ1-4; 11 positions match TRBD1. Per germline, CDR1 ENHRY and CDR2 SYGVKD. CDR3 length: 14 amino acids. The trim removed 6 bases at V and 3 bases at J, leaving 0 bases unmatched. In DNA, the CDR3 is TGTGCCATCAGGGGACAGGGGGCTAATGAAAAACTGTTTTTT. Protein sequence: CAIRGQGANEKLFF.

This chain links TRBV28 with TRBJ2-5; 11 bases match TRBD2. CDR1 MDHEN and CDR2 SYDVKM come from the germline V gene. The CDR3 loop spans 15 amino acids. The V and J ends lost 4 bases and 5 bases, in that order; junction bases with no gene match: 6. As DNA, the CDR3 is TGTGCCAGCAGTTCTCTAGCGGGAGGCGGGGAGACCCAGTACTTC. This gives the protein CASSSLAGGGETQYF.

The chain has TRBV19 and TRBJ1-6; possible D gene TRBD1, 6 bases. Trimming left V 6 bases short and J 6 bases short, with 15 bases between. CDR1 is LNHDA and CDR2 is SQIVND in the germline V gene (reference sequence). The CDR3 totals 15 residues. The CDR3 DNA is TGTGCCAGTAGATACGGTGGACAGAGTAATTCACCCCTCCACTTT. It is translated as CASRYGGQSNSPLHF. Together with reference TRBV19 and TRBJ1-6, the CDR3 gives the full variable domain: DGGITQSPKYLFRKEGQNVTLSCEQNLNHDAMYWYRQDPGQGLRLIYYSQIVNDFQKGDIAEGYSVSREKKESFPLTVTSAQKNPTAFYLCASRYGGQSNSPLHFGNGTRLTVT.

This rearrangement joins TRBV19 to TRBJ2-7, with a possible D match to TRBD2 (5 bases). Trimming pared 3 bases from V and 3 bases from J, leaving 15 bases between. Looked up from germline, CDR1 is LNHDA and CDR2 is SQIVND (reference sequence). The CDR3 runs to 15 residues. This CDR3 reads CASSIGISPDYEQYF. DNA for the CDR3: TGTGCCAGTAGTATCGGGATATCCCCGGACTACGAGCAGTACTTC.

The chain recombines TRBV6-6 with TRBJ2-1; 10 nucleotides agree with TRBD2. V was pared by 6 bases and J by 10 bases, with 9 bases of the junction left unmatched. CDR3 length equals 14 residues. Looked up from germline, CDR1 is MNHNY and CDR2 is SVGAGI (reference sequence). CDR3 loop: CASRTAGGPLEQFF. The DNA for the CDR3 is TGTGCCAGCAGGACAGCGGGAGGGCCTTTGGAGCAGTTCTTC.

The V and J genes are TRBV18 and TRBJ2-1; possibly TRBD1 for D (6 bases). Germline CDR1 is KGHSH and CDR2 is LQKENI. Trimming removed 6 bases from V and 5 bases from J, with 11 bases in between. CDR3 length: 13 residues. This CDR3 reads CASSLRTDNEQFF. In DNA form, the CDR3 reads TGTGCCAGCTCGCTGAGGACAGACAATGAGCAGTTCTTC.

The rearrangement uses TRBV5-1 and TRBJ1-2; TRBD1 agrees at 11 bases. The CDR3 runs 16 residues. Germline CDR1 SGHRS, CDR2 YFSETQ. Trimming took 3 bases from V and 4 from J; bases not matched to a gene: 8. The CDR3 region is CASSSRTGGAGYGYTF. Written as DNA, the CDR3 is TGCGCCAGCAGCTCAAGGACAGGGGGCGCTGGCTATGGCTACACCTTC.

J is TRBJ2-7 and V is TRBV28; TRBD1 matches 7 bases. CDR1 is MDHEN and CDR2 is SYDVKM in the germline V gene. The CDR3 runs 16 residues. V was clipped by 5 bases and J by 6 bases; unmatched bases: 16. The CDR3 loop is CASSPPGGPTALEQYF. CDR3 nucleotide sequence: TGTGCCAGCAGTCCTCCAGGGGGACCCACCGCCCTCGAGCAGTACTTC.

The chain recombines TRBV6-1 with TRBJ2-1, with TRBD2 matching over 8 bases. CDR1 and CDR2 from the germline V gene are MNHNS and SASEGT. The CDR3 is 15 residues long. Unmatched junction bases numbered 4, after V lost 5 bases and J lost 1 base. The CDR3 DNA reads TGTGCCAGCAGTTTACCTAGCGGGTCCTACAATGAGCAGTTCTTC. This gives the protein CASSLPSGSYNEQFF.

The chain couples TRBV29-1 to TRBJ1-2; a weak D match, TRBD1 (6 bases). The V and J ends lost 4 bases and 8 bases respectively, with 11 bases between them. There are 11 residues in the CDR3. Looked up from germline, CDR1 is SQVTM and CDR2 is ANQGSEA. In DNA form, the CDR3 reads TGCAGCGTTGGAGGGCAGGGGGGCTACACCTTC. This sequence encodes CSVGGQGGYTF.

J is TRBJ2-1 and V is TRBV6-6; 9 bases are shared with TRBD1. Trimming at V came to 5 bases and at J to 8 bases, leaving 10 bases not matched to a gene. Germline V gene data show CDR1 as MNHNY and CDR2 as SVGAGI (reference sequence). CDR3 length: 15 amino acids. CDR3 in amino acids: CASSDPGQGHDEQFF. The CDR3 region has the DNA TGTGCCAGCAGTGACCCGGGACAGGGTCATGATGAGCAGTTCTTC.

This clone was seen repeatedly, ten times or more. In DNA form, the CDR3 reads TGTGCCAGCAGTGAAGCGCACGGTTCCTACCAGCCCCAGCATTTT. Translation: CASSEAHGSYQPQHF. The rearrangement links TRBV6-1 to TRBJ1-5; D call uncertain. The V gene lost 0 bases and the J gene lost 7 bases, with 13 bases spanning the gap. Germline V gene data show CDR1 as MNHNS and CDR2 as SASEGT. This CDR3 region has 15 residues.

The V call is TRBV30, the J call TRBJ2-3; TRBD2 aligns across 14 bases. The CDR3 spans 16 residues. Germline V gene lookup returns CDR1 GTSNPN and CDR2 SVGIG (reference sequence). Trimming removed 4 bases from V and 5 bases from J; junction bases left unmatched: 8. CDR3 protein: CAWTPGLAGAGDTQYF. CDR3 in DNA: TGTGCCTGGACCCCGGGACTAGCGGGAGCGGGAGATACGCAGTATTTT.

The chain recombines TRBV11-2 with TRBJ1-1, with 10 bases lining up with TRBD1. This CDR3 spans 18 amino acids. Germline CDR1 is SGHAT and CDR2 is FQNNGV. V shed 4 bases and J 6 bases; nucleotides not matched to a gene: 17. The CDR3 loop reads CASSYPYRGQGRLPEAFF. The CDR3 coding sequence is TGTGCCAGCAGCTACCCGTACCGGGGACAGGGGAGGTTGCCTGAAGCTTTCTTT.